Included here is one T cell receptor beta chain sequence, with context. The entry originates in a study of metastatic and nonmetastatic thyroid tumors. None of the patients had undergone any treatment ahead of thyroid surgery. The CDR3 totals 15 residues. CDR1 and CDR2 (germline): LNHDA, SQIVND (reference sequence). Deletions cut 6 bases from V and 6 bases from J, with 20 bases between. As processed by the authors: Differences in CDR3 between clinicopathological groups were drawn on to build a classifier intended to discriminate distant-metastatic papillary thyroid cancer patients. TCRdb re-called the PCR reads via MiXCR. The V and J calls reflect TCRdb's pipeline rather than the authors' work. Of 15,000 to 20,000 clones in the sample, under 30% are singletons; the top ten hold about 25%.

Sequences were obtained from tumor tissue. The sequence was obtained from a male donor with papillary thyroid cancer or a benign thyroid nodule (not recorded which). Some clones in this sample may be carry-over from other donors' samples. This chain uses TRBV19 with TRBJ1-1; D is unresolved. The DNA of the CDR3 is TGTGCCAGTAGCCCCCTTGGAGCTCTGGGCGCTGAAGCTTTCTTT. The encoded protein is CASSPLGALGAEAFF.